Presented here are 9 T cell receptor beta chains from one specimen sequenced in a study of blood T cell repertoires in COVID-19. The repertoire was sequenced with immunoSEQ multiplex PCR; TCRdb's copy has only in-frame clones and lacks some. The data show around 180,000 clones, under 90% seen once. Material for sequencing was PBMCs or T cells enriched from blood (not recorded which). The receptors derive from a man in his fifties or sixties who had recovered from COVID-19.

The chain uses TRBV5-1 and TRBJ2-1, with a tentative D call TRBD2 (6 bases). Germline CDR1 and CDR2: SGHRS and YFSETQ. Trimming pared 0 bases from V and 9 bases from J, leaving 19 bases between. This CDR3 region has 16 residues. The chain's CDR3 is CASSLDVVGGAAEQFF. The CDR3 DNA reads as TGCGCCAGCAGCTTGGATGTGGTCGGAGGGGCAGCTGAGCAGTTCTTC. The full variable domain, in which reference TRBV5-1 and TRBJ2-1 provide the parts outside the CDR3, is KAGVTQTPRYLIKTRGQQVTLSCSPISGHRSVSWYQQTPGQGLQFLFEYFSETQRNKGNFPGRFSGRQFSNSRSEMNVSTLELGDSALYLCASSLDVVGGAAEQFFGPGTRLTVL.

V gene TRBV19 combines with J gene TRBJ2-3; possibly TRBD2 for D (5 bases). CDR1 is LNHDA and CDR2 is SQIVND in the germline V gene (reference sequence). Deletions cut 5 bases from V and 0 bases from J, with 9 bases between. The CDR3 runs to 14 residues. The CDR3 sequence is CASSPRTSTDTQYF. CDR3 nucleotides: TGTGCCAGTAGTCCCCGGACTAGCACAGATACGCAGTATTTT. The full variable domain, rest sourced from reference TRBV19 and TRBJ2-3, is DGGITQSPKYLFRKEGQNVTLSCEQNLNHDAMYWYRQDPGQGLRLIYYSQIVNDFQKGDIAEGYSVSREKKESFPLTVTSAQKNPTAFYLCASSPRTSTDTQYFGPGTRLTVL.

This chain joins TRBV5-6 and TRBJ1-6; the D is unclear. V lost 0 bases and J lost 8, with 9 bases in between. The CDR3 contains 14 residues. CDR1 is SGHDT and CDR2 is YYEEEE in the germline V gene. The CDR3: CASSLAAADSPLHF. The CDR3 region has the DNA TGTGCCAGCAGCTTGGCGGCGGCGGATTCACCCCTCCACTTT. Full variable domain (outside the CDR3, taken from reference TRBV5-6 and TRBJ1-6): DAGVTQSPTHLIKTRGQQVTLRCSPKSGHDTVSWYQQALGQGPQFIFQYYEEEERQRGNFPDRFSGHQFPNYSSELNVNALLLGDSALYLCASSLAAADSPLHFGNGTRLTVT.

The V gene is TRBV5-3, the J gene TRBJ2-7; D is possibly TRBD2 (6 bases). TRBV5-3 is designated an ORF whose function remains uncertain. CDR3 length: 12 amino acids. V was clipped by 10 bases and J by 4 bases, with 15 bases between them. CDR3 in DNA: TGTGCCTCCCACCCCCGGGGGTACGAGCAGTACTTC. As protein: CASHPRGYEQYF.

Only a few counts were recorded for this clone. J is TRBJ1-5 and V is TRBV4-1; 7 bases fit TRBD1. Trimming cost V 3 bases and J 1 base; bases outside gene matches: 6. The germline CDR1 and CDR2 sequences are MGHRA and YSYEKL. This CDR3 has 16 residues. The CDR3 loop is CASSQLQGRSNQPQHF. The CDR3, as DNA: TGCGCCAGCAGCCAGCTACAGGGGAGGAGCAATCAGCCCCAGCATTTT.

The chain carries TRBV3-1 (or the pseudogene TRBV3-2) and TRBJ1-5; weak D call: TRBD1 (6 bases). The CDR3 consists of 13 residues. The germline V gene has CDR1 LGHDT and CDR2 YNNKEL (reference sequence). Trimming pared 3 bases from V and 5 bases from J, leaving 8 bases between. The CDR3 DNA sequence: TGTGCCAGCAGCCATGCAGGGGATCAGCCCCAGCATTTT. Amino acid sequence: CASSHAGDQPQHF.

The chain is built from TRBV5-1 and TRBJ1-2, with D hard to call. Deletions cut 3 bases from V and 7 bases from J, with 13 bases between. The CDR3 loop spans 13 amino acids. Per the germline V gene, CDR1 is SGHRS and CDR2 is YFSETQ. The CDR3 nucleotides read TGCGCCAGCAGCTCGGACTGGCCTCCTGGCTACACCTTC. Translated, it gives CASSSDWPPGYTF.

V is TRBV7-3 and J is TRBJ2-1, with TRBD2 matching over 11 bases. Unmatched junction bases numbered 8, after V lost 5 bases and J lost 5 bases. Germline V gene sequence: CDR1 SGHTA, CDR2 FQGTGA. There are 16 residues in the CDR3. CDR3 coding DNA: TGTGCCAGCAGCCCCAGGGCGACTAGCGGGGACAATGAGCAGTTCTTC. Its protein product is CASSPRATSGDNEQFF.

The CDR3 region is CASSSGGSGNTIYF. The CDR3 bases are TGTGCCAGCAGCTCGGGGGGTTCTGGAAACACCATATATTTT. This chain joins TRBV5-5 and TRBJ1-3, with D tentatively TRBD1 (5 bases). Germline-derived CDR1 and CDR2 are SGHKS and YYEKEE (reference sequence). V was clipped by 3 bases and J by 1 base, with 8 bases between them. The CDR3 is 14 residues long. Drawing the rest from reference TRBV5-5 and TRBJ1-3, the complete variable domain is DAGVTQSPTHLIKTRGQQVTLRCSPISGHKSVSWYQQVLGQGPQFIFQYYEKEERGRGNFPDRFSARQFPNYSSELNVNALLLGDSALYLCASSSGGSGNTIYFGEGSWLTVV.